This TCR beta chain came from a study of cytomegalovirus exposure and HLA in healthy donors. Findings and caveats of the study: In a later analysis, roughly 17,000 TCR beta sequences were associated with HLA alleles at 0.05 false discovery rate.

This clone has more than one count but fewer than ten. What it binds is not known. Germline lookup yields CDR1 SNHLY and CDR2 FYNNEI. The CDR3 runs 15 residues. V lost 4 bases, J lost 2 bases, and 5 bases stayed unmatched. This PCR relied on a set of 60 Vbeta primers and 13 Jbeta primers. Profiled with immunoSEQ multiplex PCR; TCRdb holds only in-frame clones, not every one. The profile covers around 150,000 clones, with roughly 80% appearing a single time and approximately 2% taken by the ten largest. Source material: PBMCs. This chain uses TRBV2 with TRBJ2-7; 10 nucleotides line up with TRBD2. The sequence derives from a man between 25 and 39 years old in good health and CMV-seronegative. CDR3 sequence: CASSGEAGGTYEQYF. In DNA form, the CDR3 reads TGTGCCAGCAGTGGAGAAGCGGGAGGGACCTACGAGCAGTACTTC. Complete variable domain (other parts from reference TRBV2 and TRBJ2-7): EPEVTQTPSHQVTQMGQEVILRCVPISNHLYFYWYRQILGQKVEFLVSFYNNEISEKSEIFDDQFSVERPDGSNFTLKIRSTKLEDSAMYFCASSGEAGGTYEQYFGPGTRLTVT.